This T cell receptor (beta chain) was retrieved from a study of T-cell reconstitution after alpha-beta-depleted transplantation in children. Study outcomes and limitations: By about two months after transplant, alpha-beta T cells reportedly arose from several hundred graft clones that had expanded. It was surviving recipient T cells and thymic progenitors that gave some patients high TCRbeta diversity at day 60. Newly made T cells mostly supplied T-cell counts and diversity one year after transplant.

Details on this clonotype: What it binds is unknown.

A TCRbeta library incorporating unique molecular identifiers was prepared. One entry per CDR3 protein, called by TCRdb with MiXCR from the PCR reads. The sample consists of approximately 630,000 distinct CDR3 sequences, roughly 14% of them appearing once. Per the germline V gene, CDR1 is SGHRS and CDR2 is YFSETQ. Between the trimmed V and J ends, which lost 0 bases and 0 bases, there was a span of 13 bases. The CDR3 is 16 residues long. The specimen comprised PBMCs, sampled before TCRalphabeta/CD19-depleted stem cell transplant. The source of this sequence is a girl aged 2-10 years with congenital amegakaryocytic thrombocytopenia, due to receive a stem cell transplant. The rearrangement joins TRBV5-1 to TRBJ2-7; D ambiguous. The CDR3 DNA reads TGCGCCAGCAGCTTGGCGGCGCACACGAGCTCCTACGAGCAGTACTTC. The encoded protein is CASSLAAHTSSYEQYF.